Reported below is one TCR beta chain. This sample stems from a study of blood T cell repertoires in COVID-19. Study-level background: T cells, B-cell-depleted T cells, or PBMCs supplied cDNA or gDNA.

The CDR3 extends over 14 amino acids. Trimming left V 5 bases short and J 5 bases short, with 15 bases between. Germline V gene sequence: CDR1 LNHDA, CDR2 SQIVND (reference sequence). Clones were read by immunoSEQ multiplex PCR, and TCRdb kept only the in-frame ones, dropping some. The sample lists roughly 170,000 clones, roughly nine tenths seen once, with less than 25% in the top ten. What was sequenced was peripheral blood. This TCR was sampled from a man in his 70s with active or convalescent COVID-19. The chain links TRBV19 to TRBJ2-5; weak D call: TRBD1 (6 bases). CDR3 residues: CASSATQGKETQYF. The CDR3 DNA follows: TGTGCCAGTAGTGCCACTCAGGGGAAGGAGACCCAGTACTTC. The full variable domain, completed using reference TRBV19 and TRBJ2-5, is DGGITQSPKYLFRKEGQNVTLSCEQNLNHDAMYWYRQDPGQGLRLIYYSQIVNDFQKGDIAEGYSVSREKKESFPLTVTSAQKNPTAFYLCASSATQGKETQYFGPGTRLLVL.